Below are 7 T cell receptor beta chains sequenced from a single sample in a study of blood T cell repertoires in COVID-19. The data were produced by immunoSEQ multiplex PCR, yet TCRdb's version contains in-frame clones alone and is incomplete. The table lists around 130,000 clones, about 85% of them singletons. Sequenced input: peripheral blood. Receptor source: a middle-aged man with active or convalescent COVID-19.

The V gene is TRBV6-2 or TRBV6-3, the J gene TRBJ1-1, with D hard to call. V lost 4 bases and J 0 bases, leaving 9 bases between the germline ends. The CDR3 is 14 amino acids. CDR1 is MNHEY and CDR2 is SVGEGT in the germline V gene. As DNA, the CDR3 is TGTGCCAGCAGTTTGGCAGGTATGAACACTGAAGCTTTCTTT. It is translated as CASSLAGMNTEAFF.

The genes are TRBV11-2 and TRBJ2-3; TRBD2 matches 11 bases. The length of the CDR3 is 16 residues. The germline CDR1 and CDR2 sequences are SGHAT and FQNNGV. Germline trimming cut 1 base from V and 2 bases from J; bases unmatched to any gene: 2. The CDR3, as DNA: TGTGCCAGCAGCTTAGTAGCGGGGGGGACCACAGATACGCAGTATTTT. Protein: CASSLVAGGTTDTQYF. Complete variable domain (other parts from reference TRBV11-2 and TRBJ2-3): EAGVAQSPRYKIIEKRQSVAFWCNPISGHATLYWYQQILGQGPKLLIQFQNNGVVDDSQLPKDRFSAERLKGVDSTLKIQPAKLEDSAVYLCASSLVAGGTTDTQYFGPGTRLTVL.

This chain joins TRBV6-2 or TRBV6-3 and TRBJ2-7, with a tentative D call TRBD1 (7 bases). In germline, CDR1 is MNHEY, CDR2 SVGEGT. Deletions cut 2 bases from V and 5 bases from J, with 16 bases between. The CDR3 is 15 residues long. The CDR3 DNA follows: TGTGCCAGCAGTTACGGTGGCAGGGGGGTCGACGAGCAGTACTTC. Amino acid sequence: CASSYGGRGVDEQYF.

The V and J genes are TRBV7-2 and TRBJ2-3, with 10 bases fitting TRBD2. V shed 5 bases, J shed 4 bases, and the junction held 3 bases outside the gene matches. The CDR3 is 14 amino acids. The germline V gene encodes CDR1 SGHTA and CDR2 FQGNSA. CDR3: CASSVSGGADTQYF. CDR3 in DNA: TGTGCCAGCAGCGTAAGCGGGGGGGCAGATACGCAGTATTTT.

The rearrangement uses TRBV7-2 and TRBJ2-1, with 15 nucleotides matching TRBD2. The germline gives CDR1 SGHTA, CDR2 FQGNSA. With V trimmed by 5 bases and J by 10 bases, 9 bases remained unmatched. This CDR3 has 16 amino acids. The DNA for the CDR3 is TGTGCCAGCAGCCTCGGACTAGCGGGGGGGCCAAGAGAGCAGTTCTTC. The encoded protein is CASSLGLAGGPREQFF.

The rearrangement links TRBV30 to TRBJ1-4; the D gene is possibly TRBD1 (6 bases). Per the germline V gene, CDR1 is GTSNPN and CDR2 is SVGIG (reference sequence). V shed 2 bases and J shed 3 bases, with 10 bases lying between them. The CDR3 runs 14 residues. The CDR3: CAWSNGQSNEKLFF. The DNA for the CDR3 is TGTGCCTGGAGTAACGGACAGTCTAATGAAAAACTGTTTTTT.

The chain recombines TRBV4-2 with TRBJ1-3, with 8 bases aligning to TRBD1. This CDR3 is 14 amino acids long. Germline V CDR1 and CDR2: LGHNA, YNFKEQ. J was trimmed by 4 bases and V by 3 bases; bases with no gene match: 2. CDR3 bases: TGTGCCAGCAGCCAGACAGGGGTAGGAAACACCATATATTTT. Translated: CASSQTGVGNTIYF.